The clone carrying this TCR beta chain was observed a handful of times. What it recognizes is unknown. The CDR3 consists of 16 residues. V was pared by 2 bases and J by 2 bases, with 15 bases between. The V gene's germline CDR1 is MNHEY and CDR2 SVGEGT. The sample is drawn from a study of response to subunit inactivated influenza vaccine. TCRdb passed the RT-PCR reads through MiXCR, listing each CDR3 protein once. This table holds 500,000 to 600,000 distinct CDR3 sequences, approximately 12% found once. Study results and caveats: There was a suggestion from the authors that each seasonal influenza vaccination recruits few new T cells.

The chain employs TRBV6-2 or TRBV6-3 and TRBJ2-5; D is unclear. Sequences were derived from PBMCs from blood, sampled on the day of vaccination. This receptor was identified in a man in his forties or fifties who received an inactivated influenza vaccine. Here the CDR3 DNA reads TGTGCCAGCAGTTACAGAAGTTGGGGAAAACAAGAGACCCAGTACTTC. This gives the protein CASSYRSWGKQETQYF.